The TCR beta chain described here comes from a study of cytomegalovirus exposure and HLA in healthy donors. The CDR3 is 16 residues long. Per germline, CDR1 MNHEY and CDR2 SVGAGI. Vbeta (60) and Jbeta (13) primers were used in the PCR. TCRdb keeps only in-frame clones here, not all; method: immunoSEQ multiplex PCR. This repertoire comprises approximately 70,000 clones; its ten largest clones make up about 3.8%. A remark on this clone: Antigen unknown. A read error may produce the germline difference seen at one junction end.

The study's findings and limits: An analysis done earlier found most TCR beta V segments productive about 90% or about 30% of the time.

This chain connects TRBV6-5 to TRBJ1-5; 7 bases are a match to TRBD1. The sample consisted of PBMCs. The receptor comes from a female donor in good health and CMV-seropositive. CDR3 nucleotides: TGTGCCAGCACTTACCCCGTTAAGGGGGCTTATCAGCCCCAGCATTTT. It is translated as CASTYPVKGAYQPQHF.